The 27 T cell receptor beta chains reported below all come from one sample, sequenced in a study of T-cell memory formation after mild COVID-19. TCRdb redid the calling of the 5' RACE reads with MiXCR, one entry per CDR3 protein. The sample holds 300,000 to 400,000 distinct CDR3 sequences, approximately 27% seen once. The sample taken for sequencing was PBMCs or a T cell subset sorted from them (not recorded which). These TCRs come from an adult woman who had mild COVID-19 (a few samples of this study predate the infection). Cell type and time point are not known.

CDR3 sequence: CASSSFGTGSYEQYF. In DNA form, the CDR3 reads TGTGCCAGCAGCTCTTTCGGGACAGGCTCCTACGAGCAGTACTTC. The chain links TRBV7-9 to TRBJ2-7; 8 nucleotides align to TRBD1. J gave up 0 bases and V 4 bases, and 5 bases lay outside the gene matches. The CDR3 is 15 residues long. Germline CDR1 and CDR2: SEHNR and FQNEAQ (reference sequence).

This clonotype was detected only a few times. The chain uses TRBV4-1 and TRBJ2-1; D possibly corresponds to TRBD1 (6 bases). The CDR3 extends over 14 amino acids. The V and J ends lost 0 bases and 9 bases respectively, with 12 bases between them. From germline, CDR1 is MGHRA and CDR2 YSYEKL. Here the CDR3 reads CASSQDPGAVEQFF. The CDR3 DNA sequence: TGCGCCAGCAGCCAAGATCCAGGGGCGGTTGAGCAGTTCTTC.

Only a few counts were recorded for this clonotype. The CDR3 nucleotides are TGTGCCAGCAGTACTAGGAGGGGGGGATTGAATGAGCAGTTCTTC. Translating it yields CASSTRRGGLNEQFF. V gene TRBV7-6 combines with J gene TRBJ2-1; D might be TRBD2 (7 bases). Germline V CDR1 and CDR2: SGHVS, FNYEAQ. With 6 bases removed from V and 7 bases from J, the gap between germline ends came to 19 bases. CDR3 length equals 15 residues.

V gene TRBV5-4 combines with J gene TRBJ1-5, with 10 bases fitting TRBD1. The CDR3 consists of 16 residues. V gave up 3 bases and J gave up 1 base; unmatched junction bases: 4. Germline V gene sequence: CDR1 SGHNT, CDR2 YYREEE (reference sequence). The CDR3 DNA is TGTGCCAGCAGCTGGACAGGGGGTGAGAGCAATCAGCCCCAGCATTTT. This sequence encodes CASSWTGGESNQPQHF.

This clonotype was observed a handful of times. The chain's CDR3 is CASSFGFNAGGRTDTQYF. CDR3 DNA: TGTGCCAGCAGTTTTGGGTTCAATGCGGGGGGCAGGACAGATACGCAGTATTTT. This chain uses TRBV12-3 or TRBV12-4 with TRBJ2-3; TRBD2 matches at 8 bases. The ends lost 3 bases at V and 3 bases at J; junction bases unmatched: 14. This CDR3 contains 18 residues.

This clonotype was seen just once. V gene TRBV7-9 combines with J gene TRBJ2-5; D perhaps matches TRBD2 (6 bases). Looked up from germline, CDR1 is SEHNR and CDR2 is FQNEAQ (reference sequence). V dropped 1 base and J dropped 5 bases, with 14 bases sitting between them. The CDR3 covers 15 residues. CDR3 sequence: CASSLGGTGSETQYF. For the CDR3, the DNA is TGTGCCAGCAGCTTAGGCGGGACGGGGTCGGAGACCCAGTACTTC.

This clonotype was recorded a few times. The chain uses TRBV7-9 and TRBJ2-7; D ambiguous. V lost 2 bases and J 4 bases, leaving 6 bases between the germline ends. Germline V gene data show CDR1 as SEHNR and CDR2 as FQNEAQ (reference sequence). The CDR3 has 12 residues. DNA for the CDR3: TGTGCCAGCAGCTTATTCGGGTACGAGCAGTACTTC. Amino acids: CASSLFGYEQYF.

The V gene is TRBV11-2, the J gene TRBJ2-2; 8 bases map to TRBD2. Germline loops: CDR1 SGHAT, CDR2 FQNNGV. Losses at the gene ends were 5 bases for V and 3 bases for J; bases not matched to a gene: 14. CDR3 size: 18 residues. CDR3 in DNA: TGTGCCAGCAGCCACGGGGCCCTACGGGGGGGTTACACCGGGGAGCTGTTTTTT. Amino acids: CASSHGALRGGYTGELFF.

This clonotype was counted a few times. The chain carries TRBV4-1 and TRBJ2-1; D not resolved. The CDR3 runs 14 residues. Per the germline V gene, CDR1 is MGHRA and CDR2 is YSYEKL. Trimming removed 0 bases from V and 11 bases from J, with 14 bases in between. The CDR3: CASSQDQAPSKQFF. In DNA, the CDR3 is TGCGCCAGCAGCCAAGATCAAGCCCCCAGCAAGCAGTTCTTC.

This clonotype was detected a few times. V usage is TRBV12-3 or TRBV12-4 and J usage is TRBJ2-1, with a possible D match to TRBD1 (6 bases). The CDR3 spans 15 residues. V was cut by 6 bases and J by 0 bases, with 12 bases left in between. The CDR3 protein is CASRGATRSYNEQFF. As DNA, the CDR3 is TGTGCCAGCAGGGGGGCCACCCGCTCCTACAATGAGCAGTTCTTC.

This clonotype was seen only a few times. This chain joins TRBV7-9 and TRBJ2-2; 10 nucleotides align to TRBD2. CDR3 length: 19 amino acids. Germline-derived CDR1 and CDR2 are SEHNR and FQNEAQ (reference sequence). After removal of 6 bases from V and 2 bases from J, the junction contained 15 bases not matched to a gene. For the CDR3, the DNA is TGTGCCAGCAGTAACCCTAGCGGGAGAACGGGGCTAAACACCGGGGAGCTGTTTTTT. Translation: CASSNPSGRTGLNTGELFF.

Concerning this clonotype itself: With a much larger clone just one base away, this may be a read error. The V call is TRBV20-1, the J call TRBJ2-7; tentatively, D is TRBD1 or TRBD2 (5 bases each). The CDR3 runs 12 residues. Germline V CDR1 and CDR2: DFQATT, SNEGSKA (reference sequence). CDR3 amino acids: CRADVRGIEQYF. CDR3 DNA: TGCCGTGCGGACGTGAGGGGCATCGAGCAGTACTTC.

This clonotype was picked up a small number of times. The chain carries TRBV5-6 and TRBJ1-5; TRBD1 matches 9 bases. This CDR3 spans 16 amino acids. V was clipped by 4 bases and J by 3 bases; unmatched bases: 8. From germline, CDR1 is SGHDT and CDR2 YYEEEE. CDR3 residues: CASSVAGTGFNQPQHF. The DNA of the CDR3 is TGTGCCAGCAGCGTCGCCGGGACAGGGTTCAATCAGCCCCAGCATTTT.

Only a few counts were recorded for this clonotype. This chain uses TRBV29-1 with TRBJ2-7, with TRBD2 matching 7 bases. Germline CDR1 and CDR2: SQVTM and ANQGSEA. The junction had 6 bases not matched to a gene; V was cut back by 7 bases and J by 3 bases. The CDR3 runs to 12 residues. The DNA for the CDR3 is TGCAGCGGGGGTCCGGGGGGCTACGAGCAGTACTTC. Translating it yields CSGGPGGYEQYF.

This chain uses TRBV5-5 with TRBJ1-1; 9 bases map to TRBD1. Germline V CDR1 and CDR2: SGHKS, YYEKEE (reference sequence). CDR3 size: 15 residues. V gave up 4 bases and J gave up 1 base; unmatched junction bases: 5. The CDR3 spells CASSALTGGNTEAFF. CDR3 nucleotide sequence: TGTGCCAGCAGCGCGTTGACAGGGGGGAACACTGAAGCTTTCTTT.

The CDR3 protein is CASSEVNTEAFF. The CDR3 DNA sequence: TGTGCCAGCAGTGAAGTGAACACTGAAGCTTTCTTT. The chain employs TRBV6-1 and TRBJ1-1, with unresolved D. The V gene's germline CDR1 is MNHNS and CDR2 SASEGT. Trimming took 1 base from V and 0 from J, leaving 0 bases between them. The length of the CDR3 is 12 residues.

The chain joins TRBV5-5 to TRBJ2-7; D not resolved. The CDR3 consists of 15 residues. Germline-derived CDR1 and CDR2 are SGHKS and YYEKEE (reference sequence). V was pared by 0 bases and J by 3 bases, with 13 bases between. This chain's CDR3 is CASSLAVGSHYEQYF. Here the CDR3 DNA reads TGTGCCAGCAGCTTGGCTGTTGGCTCGCACTACGAGCAGTACTTC.

Here the CDR3 DNA reads TGTGCCAGCAGAGATTCAGGGGACCAGCCCCAGCATTTT. Amino acid sequence: CASRDSGDQPQHF. This chain connects TRBV6-2 or TRBV6-3 to TRBJ1-5, with D possibly TRBD1 on 6 matching bases. Germline lookup yields CDR1 MNHEY and CDR2 SVGEGT. V was trimmed by 6 bases and J by 7 bases, leaving 13 bases between them. The CDR3 length is 13 residues.

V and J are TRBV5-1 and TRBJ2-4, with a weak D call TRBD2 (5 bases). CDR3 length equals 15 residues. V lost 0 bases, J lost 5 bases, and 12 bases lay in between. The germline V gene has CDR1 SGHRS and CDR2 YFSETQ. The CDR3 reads CASSLVAGAENIQYF. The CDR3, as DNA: TGCGCCAGCAGCTTGGTCGCGGGCGCGGAAAACATTCAGTACTTC.

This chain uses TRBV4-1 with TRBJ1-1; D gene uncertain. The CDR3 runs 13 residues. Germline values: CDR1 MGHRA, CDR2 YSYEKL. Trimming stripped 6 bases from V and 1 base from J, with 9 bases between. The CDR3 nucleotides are TGCGCCAGCAGGCCTTTTGGGAACACTGAAGCTTTCTTT. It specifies CASRPFGNTEAFF.

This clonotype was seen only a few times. The CDR3 region is CSVARVWGEQYF. The CDR3 DNA is TGCAGCGTTGCCAGGGTTTGGGGCGAGCAGTACTTC. The rearrangement uses TRBV29-1 and TRBJ2-7, with D possibly matching TRBD1 (5 bases). Trimming stripped 4 bases from V and 6 bases from J, with 13 bases between. CDR1 is SQVTM, CDR2 ANQGSEA, per germline. This CDR3 is built from 12 residues.

The CDR3 DNA is TGCGCCAGCAGCCAATCATTACAGGGCGGTGGGTCCTACGAGCAGTACTTC. As protein: CASSQSLQGGGSYEQYF. The chain links TRBV4-3 to TRBJ2-7, with D possibly TRBD1 on 6 matching bases. The CDR3 totals 17 residues. The germline V and J ends were trimmed by 2 bases and 1 base, with 18 bases remaining between them. CDR1 LGHNA and CDR2 YSLEER come from the germline V gene.

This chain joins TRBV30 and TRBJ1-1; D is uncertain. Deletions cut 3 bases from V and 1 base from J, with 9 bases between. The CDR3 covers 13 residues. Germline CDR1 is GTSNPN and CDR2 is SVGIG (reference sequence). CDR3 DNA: TGTGCCTGGAGGCGGACGGCGAACACTGAAGCTTTCTTT. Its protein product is CAWRRTANTEAFF.

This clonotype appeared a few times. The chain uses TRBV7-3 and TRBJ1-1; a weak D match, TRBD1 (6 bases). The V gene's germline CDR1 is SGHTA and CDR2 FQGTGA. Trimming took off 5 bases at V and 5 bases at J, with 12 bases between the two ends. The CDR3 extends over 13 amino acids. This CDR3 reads CASSQDRSTEAFF. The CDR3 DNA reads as TGTGCCAGCAGCCAGGACAGAAGTACTGAAGCTTTCTTT.

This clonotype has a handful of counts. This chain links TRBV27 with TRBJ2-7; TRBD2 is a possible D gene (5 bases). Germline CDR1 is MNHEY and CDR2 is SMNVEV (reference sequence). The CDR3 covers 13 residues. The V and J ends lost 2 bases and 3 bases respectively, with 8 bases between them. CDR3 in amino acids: CASSLGSGYEQYF. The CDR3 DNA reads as TGTGCCAGCAGTTTAGGAAGCGGCTACGAGCAGTACTTC.

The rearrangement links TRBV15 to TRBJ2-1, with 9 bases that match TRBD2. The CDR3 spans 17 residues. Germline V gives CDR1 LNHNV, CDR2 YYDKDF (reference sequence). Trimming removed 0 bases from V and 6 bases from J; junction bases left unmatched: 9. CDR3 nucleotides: TGTGCCACCAGCAGAGAGGGAGGTCTAGCGGGACCCAATGAGCAGTTCTTC. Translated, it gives CATSREGGLAGPNEQFF.

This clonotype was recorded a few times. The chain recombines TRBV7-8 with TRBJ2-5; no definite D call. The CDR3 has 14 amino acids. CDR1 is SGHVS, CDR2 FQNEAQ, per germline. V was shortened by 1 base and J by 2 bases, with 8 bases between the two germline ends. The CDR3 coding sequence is TGTGCCAGCAGCTTAGGACAAAAACAAGAGACCCAGTACTTC. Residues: CASSLGQKQETQYF.